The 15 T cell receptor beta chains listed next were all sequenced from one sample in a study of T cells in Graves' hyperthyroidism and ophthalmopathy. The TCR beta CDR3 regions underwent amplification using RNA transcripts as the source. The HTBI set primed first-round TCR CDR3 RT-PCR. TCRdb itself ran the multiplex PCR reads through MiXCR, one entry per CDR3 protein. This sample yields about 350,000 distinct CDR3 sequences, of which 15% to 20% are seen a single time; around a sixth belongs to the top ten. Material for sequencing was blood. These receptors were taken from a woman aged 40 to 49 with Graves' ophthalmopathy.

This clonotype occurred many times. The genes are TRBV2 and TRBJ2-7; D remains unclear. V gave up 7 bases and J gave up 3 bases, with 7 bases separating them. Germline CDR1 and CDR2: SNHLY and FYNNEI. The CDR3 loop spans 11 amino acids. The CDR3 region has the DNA TGTGCCAGCATCGCTGGCTACGAGCAGTACTTC. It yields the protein CASIAGYEQYF.

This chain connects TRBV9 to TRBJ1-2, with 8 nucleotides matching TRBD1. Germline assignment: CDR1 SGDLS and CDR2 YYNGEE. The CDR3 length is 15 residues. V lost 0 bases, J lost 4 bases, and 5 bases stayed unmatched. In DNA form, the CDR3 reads TGTGCCAGCAGCGTAGGAGGGGACAGGTCCTATGGCTACACCTTC. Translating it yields CASSVGGDRSYGYTF. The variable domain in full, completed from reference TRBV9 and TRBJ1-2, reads DSGVTQTPKHLITATGQRVTLRCSPRSGDLSVYWYQQSLDQGLQFLIQYYNGEERAKGNILERFSAQQFPDLHSELNLSSLELGDSALYFCASSVGGDRSYGYTFGSGTRLTVV.

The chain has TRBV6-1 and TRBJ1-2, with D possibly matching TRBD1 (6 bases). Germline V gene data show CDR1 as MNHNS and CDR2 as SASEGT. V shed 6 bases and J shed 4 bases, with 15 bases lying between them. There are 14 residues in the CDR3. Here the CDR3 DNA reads TGTGCCAGCAGAAAACCCACAGGGAGCTATGGCTACACCTTC. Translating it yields CASRKPTGSYGYTF.

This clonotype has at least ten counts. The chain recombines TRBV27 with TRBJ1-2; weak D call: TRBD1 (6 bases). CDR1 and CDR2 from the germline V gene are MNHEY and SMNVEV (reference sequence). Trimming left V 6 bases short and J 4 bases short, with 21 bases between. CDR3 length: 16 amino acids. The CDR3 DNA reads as TGTGCCAGCAGGCCAGAACGGGCAGGGGTTATCTATGGCTACACCTTC. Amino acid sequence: CASRPERAGVIYGYTF.

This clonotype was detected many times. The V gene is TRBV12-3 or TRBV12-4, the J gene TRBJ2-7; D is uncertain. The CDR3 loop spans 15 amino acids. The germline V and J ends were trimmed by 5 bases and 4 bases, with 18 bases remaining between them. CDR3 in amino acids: CASSPPDIYGYEQYF. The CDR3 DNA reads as TGTGCCAGCAGTCCCCCAGACATCTACGGGTACGAGCAGTACTTC.

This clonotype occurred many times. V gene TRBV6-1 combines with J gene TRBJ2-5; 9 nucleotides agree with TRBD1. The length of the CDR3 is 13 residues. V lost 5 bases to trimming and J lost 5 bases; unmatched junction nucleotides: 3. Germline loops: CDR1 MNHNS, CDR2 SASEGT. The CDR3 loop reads CASSQQGAETQYF. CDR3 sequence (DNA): TGTGCCAGCAGTCAACAGGGGGCTGAGACCCAGTACTTC.

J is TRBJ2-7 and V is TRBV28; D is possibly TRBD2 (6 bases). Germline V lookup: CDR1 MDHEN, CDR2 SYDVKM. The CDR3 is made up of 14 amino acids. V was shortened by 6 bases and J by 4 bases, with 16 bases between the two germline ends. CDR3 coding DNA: TGTGCCAGCAGGCGGTCGGTAGCGGAATACGAGCAGTACTTC. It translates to CASRRSVAEYEQYF.

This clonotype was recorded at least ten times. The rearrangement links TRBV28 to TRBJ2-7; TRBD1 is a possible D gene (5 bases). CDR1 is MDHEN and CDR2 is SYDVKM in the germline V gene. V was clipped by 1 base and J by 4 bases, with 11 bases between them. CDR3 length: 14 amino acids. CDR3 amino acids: CASSLSQGRYEQYF. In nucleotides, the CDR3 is TGTGCCAGCAGTTTATCCCAGGGCCGTTACGAGCAGTACTTC.

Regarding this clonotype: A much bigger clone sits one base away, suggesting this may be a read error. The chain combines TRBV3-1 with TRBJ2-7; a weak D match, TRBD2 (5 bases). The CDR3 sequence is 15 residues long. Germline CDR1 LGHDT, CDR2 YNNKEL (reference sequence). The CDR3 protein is CASSRMATRTYEQSF. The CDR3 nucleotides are TGTGCCAGCAGCCGAATGGCCACTAGGACCTACGAGCAGTCCTTC.

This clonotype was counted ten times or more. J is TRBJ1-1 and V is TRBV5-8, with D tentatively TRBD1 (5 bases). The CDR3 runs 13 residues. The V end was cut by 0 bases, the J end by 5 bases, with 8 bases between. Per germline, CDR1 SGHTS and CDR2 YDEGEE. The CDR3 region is CASSLGGETEAFF. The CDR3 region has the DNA TGTGCCAGCAGCTTGGGAGGGGAAACTGAAGCTTTCTTT.

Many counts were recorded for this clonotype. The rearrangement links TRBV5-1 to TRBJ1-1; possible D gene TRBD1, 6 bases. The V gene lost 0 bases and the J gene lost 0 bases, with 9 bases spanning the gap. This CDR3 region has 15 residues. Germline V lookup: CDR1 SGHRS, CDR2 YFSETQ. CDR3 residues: CASSLEGVMNTEAFF. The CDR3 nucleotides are TGCGCCAGCAGCTTGGAGGGGGTAATGAACACTGAAGCTTTCTTT.

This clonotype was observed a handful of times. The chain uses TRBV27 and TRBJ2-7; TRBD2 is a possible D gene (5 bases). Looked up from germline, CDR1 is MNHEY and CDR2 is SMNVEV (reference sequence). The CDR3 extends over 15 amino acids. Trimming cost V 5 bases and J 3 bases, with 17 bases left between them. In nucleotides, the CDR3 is TGTGCCAGCAGTCCCCGGTTTCCAGACTACTACGAGCAGTACTTC. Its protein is CASSPRFPDYYEQYF.

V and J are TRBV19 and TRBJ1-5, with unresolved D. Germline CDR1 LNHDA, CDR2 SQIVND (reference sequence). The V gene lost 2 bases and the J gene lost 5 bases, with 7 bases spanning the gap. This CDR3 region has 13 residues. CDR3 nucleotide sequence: TGTGCCAGTAGTATAACAGCCCATCAGCCCCAGCATTTT. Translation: CASSITAHQPQHF.

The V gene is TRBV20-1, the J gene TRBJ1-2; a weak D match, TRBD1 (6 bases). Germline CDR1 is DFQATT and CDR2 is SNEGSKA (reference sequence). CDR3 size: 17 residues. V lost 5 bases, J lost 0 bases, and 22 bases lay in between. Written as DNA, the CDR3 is TGCAGTGCTGGGGGGGGTCGGGACACCGGAACTAACTATGGCTACACCTTC. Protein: CSAGGGRDTGTNYGYTF.

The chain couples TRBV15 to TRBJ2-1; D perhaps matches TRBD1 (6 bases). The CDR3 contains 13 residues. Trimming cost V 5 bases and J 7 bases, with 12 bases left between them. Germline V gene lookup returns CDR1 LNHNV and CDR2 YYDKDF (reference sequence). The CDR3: CATSVDRPNEQFF. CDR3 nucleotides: TGTGCCACCAGCGTCGACAGGCCTAATGAGCAGTTCTTC.